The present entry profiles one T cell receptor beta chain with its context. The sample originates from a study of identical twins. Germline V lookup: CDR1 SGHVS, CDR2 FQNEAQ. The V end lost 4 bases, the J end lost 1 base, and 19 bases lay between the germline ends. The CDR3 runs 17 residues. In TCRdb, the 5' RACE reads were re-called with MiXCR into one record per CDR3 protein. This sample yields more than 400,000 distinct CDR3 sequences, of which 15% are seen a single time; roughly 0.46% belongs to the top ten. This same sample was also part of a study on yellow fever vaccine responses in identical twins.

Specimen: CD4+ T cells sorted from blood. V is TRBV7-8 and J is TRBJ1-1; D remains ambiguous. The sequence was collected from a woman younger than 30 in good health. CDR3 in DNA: TGTGCCAGCAGCTCTGACTGGGGTGGGTTGGGGAACACTGAAGCTTTCTTT. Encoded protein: CASSSDWGGLGNTEAFF.